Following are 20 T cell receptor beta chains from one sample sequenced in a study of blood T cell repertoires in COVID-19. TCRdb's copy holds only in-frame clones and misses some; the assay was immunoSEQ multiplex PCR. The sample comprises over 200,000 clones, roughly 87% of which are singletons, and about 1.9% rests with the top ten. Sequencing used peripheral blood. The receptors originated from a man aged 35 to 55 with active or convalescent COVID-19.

Written as DNA, the CDR3 is TGTGCCAGCAGTTCGACAGGGGGCTACTACAATGAGCAGTTCTTC. Amino acids: CASSSTGGYYNEQFF. The chain employs TRBV28 and TRBJ2-1; 10 positions agree with TRBD1. V was pared by 4 bases and J by 3 bases, with 3 bases of the junction left unmatched. From germline, CDR1 is MDHEN and CDR2 SYDVKM. The CDR3 length is 15 residues.

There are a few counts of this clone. CDR3 residues: CASSLSQFSTDTQYF. The CDR3 DNA sequence: TGTGCCAGCAGCTTAAGCCAGTTTAGCACAGATACGCAGTATTTT. The J gene is TRBJ2-3, the V gene TRBV7-3; D call uncertain. The CDR3 length is 15 residues. Germline loops: CDR1 SGHTA, CDR2 FQGTGA. V lost 1 base and J 0 bases, leaving 8 bases between the germline ends.

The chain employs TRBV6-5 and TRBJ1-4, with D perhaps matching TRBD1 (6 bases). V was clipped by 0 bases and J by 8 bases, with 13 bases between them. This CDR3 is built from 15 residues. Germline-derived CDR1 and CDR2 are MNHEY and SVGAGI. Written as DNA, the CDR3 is TGTGCCAGCAGTTACTCGTCAGGGGCACAGGAAAAACTGTTTTTT. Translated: CASSYSSGAQEKLFF.

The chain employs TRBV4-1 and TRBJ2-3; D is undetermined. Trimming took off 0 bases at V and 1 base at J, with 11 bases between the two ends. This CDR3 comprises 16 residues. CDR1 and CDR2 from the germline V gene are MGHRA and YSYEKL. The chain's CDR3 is CASSQDRASGTDTQYF. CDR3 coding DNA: TGCGCCAGCAGCCAAGACAGAGCGTCTGGCACAGATACGCAGTATTTT.

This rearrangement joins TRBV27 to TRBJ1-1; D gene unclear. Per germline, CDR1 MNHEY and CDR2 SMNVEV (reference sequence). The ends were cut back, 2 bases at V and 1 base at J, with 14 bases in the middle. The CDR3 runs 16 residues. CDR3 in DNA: TGTGCCAGCAGTTTAGCTGGCGGAACCTGGAACACTGAAGCTTTCTTT. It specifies CASSLAGGTWNTEAFF.

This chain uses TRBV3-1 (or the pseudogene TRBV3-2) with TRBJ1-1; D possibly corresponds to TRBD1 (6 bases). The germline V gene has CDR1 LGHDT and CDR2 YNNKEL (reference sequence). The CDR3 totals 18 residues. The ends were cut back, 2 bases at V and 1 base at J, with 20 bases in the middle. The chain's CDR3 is CASSQPIQTTGTNTEAFF. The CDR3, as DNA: TGTGCCAGCAGCCAACCCATACAAACGACAGGTACGAACACTGAAGCTTTCTTT.

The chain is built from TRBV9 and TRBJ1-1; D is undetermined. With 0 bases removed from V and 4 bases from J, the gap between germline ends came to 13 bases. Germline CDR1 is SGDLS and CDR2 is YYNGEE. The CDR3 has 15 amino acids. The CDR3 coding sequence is TGTGCCAGCAGCGTAGCGACCCGAGGGATCACTGAAGCTTTCTTT. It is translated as CASSVATRGITEAFF.

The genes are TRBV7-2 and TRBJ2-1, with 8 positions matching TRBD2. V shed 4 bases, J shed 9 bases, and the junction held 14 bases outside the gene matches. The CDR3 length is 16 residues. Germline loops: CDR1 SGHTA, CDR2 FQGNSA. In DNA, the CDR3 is TGTGCCAGCAGCTACTACTCAAGCGGGAGCAGGGTTGAGCAGTTCTTC. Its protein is CASSYYSSGSRVEQFF.

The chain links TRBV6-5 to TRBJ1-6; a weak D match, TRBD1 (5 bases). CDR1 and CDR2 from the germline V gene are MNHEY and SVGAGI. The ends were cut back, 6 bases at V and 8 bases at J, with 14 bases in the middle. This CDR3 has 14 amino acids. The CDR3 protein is CASSSQDLDSPLHF. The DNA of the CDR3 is TGTGCCAGCAGCTCACAGGATTTGGATTCACCCCTCCACTTT.

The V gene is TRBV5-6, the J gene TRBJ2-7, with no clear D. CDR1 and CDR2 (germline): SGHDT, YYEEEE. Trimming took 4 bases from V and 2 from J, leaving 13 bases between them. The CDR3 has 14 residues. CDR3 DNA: TGTGCCAGCAGCCGATACGGTGGGCCCTACGAGCAGTACTTC. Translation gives CASSRYGGPYEQYF.

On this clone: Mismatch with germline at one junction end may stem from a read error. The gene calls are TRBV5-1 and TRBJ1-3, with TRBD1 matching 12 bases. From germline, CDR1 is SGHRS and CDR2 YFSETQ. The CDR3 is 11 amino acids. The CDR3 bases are TGCGCCAGCAGCACGACGGGACAGGGGGCATTT. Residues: CASSTTGQGAF.

CDR3 amino acids: CASSPGAGTETQYF. In DNA, the CDR3 is TGTGCCAGCAGCCCTGGGGCAGGGACTGAGACCCAGTACTTC. The V and J genes are TRBV7-3 and TRBJ2-5, with D perhaps matching TRBD2 (6 bases). From germline, CDR1 is SGHTA and CDR2 FQGTGA. Trimming shortened V by 5 bases and J by 5 bases, and 15 bases separated the two germline ends. The CDR3 extends over 14 amino acids.

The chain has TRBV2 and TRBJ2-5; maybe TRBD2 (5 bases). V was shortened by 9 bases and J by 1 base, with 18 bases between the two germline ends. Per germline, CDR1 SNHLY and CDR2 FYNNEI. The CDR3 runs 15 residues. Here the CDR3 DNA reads TGTGCCAGTCGGACCGTGTTCGGGGTCCAAGAGACCCAGTACTTC. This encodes CASRTVFGVQETQYF.

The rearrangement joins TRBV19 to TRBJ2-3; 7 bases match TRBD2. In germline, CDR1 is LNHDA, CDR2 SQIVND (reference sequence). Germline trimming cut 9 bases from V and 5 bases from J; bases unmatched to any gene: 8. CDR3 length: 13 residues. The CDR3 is CASHGGGGDTQYF. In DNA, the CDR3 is TGTGCCAGCCATGGCGGGGGTGGAGATACGCAGTATTTT.

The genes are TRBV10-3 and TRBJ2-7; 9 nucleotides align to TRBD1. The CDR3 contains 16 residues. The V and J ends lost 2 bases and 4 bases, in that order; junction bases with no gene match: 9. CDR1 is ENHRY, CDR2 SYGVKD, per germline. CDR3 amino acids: CAISEGIRQGEYEQYF. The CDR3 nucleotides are TGTGCCATCAGTGAGGGCATCCGACAGGGGGAATACGAGCAGTACTTC.

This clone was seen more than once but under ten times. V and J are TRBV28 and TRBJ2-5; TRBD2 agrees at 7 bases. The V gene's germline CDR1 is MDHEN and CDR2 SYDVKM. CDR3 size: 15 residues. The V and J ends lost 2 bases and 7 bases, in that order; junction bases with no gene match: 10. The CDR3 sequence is CASSLRGGMSATQYF. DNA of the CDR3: TGTGCCAGCAGTTTACGGGGAGGGATGTCGGCGACCCAGTACTTC.

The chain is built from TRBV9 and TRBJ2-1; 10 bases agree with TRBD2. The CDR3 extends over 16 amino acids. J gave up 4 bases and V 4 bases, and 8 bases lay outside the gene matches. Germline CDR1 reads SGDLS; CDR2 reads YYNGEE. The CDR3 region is CASSPSGTSAYNEQFF. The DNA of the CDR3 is TGTGCCAGCAGCCCCTCCGGGACTAGCGCTTACAATGAGCAGTTCTTC.

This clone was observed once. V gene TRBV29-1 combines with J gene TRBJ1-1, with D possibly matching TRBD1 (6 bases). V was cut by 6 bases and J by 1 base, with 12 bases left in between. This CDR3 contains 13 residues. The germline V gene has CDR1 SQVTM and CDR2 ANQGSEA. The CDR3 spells CSVAQGWNTEAFF. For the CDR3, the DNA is TGCAGCGTCGCACAGGGCTGGAACACTGAAGCTTTCTTT.

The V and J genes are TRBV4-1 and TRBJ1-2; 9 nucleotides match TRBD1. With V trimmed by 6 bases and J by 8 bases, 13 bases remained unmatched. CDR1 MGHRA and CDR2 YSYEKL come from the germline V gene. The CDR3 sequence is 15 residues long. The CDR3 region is CASSLGTGTVGGYTF. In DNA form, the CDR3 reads TGCGCCAGCAGTCTGGGGACAGGGACTGTGGGAGGCTACACCTTC.

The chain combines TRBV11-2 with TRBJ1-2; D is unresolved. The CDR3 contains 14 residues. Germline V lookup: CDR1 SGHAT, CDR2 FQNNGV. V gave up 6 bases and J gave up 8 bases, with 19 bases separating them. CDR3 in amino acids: CASSSPVVSGGYTF. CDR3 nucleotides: TGTGCCAGCAGTTCTCCAGTGGTCTCGGGGGGCTACACCTTC.